This record looks at one TCR beta chain sequence and its context. Sequencing was performed with immunoSEQ multiplex PCR; in TCRdb, only in-frame clones are kept and a portion is missing. The table lists more than 10,000 clones, more than 80% of them singletons. The CDR3 totals 16 residues. Per germline, CDR1 MGHRA and CDR2 YSYEKL. The V end lost 2 bases, the J end lost 2 bases, and 16 bases lay between the germline ends. This sample was taken from a study of T cells in localized non-small cell lung cancer. The TCR comes from a male donor at least 60 years old with stage I squamous cell lung carcinoma. The V gene is TRBV4-1, the J gene TRBJ2-7; no clear D gene. Sequences were derived from peripheral blood, sampled before any cancer treatment. The CDR3 is CASSQQAVGPAYEQYF. CDR3 coding DNA: TGCGCCAGCAGCCAACAAGCCGTGGGTCCTGCCTACGAGCAGTACTTC.